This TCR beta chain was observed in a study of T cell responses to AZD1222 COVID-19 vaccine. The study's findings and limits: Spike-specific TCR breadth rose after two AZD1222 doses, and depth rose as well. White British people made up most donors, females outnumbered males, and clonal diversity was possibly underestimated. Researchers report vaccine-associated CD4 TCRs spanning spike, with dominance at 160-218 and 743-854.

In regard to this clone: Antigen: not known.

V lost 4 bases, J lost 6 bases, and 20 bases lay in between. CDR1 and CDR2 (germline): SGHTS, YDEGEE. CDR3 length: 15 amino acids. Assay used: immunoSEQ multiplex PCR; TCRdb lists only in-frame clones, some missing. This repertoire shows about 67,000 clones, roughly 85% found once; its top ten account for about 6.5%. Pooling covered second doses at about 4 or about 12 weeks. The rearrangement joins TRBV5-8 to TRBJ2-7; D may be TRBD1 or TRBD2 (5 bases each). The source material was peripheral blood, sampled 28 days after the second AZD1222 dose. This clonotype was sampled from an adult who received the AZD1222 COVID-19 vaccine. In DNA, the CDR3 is TGTGCCAGCAGCCCGCCGGGACCTGGAACCTCCGAGCAGTACTTC. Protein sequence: CASSPPGPGTSEQYF.